This TCR beta chain comes out of a study of shared clonotypes between healthy human individuals. In germline, CDR1 is SGDLS, CDR2 YYNGEE. V was pared by 0 bases and J by 1 base, with 12 bases between. This CDR3 comprises 16 residues. The assay was carried out at the deep level. Here immunoSEQ multiplex PCR was the method, and the copy in TCRdb shows in-frame clones only, minus some. The table includes 1.5 million to 1.9 million clones, approximately 98% detected once. This clone has only one observation. The chain couples TRBV9 to TRBJ2-3; maybe TRBD2 (7 bases). Sequenced sample: naive CD4+ T cells sorted from blood. Subset denoted: CD45RA+ positively selected. The sequence came from a man aged 25-45 years in good health. The CDR3 DNA sequence: TGTGCCAGCAGCGTAGGAGGGGGAGGGGGCACAGATACGCAGTATTTT. Translation gives CASSVGGGGGTDTQYF.